These 29 T cell receptor beta chains were all obtained from the same sample, sequenced in a study of vaccination and CD4 T cells after COVID-19. Sequence data for DNA of cultured CD4+ T cells were generated by the Oncomine TCR Beta short-read assay. Each CDR3 protein gets one entry after TCRdb re-called the PCR reads with MiXCR. The table shows some 16,000 distinct CDR3 sequences, with less than 60% occurring only once. Their recognized antigens are unknown. The treatment here: approximately 9-day PBMC culture with coronavirus spike peptide pools or control peptides (ViraFEST assay). The specimen was CD4+ T cells from blood, cultured in vitro. The receptors stem from a human donor who had recovered from COVID-19.

The chain joins TRBV5-1 to TRBJ2-2; TRBD1 is a possible D gene (6 bases). This CDR3 contains 15 residues. The V gene's germline CDR1 is SGHRS and CDR2 YFSETQ. V dropped 6 bases and J dropped 3 bases, with 15 bases sitting between them. The CDR3 protein is CASTQGNRDTGELFF. The CDR3 nucleotides are TGCGCCAGCACACAGGGAAATAGGGACACCGGGGAGCTGTTTTTT.

The V gene is TRBV10-3, the J gene TRBJ2-3, with 12 positions matching TRBD1. This CDR3 has 15 residues. V gave up 4 bases and J gave up 3 bases; unmatched junction bases: 2. From germline, CDR1 is ENHRY and CDR2 SYGVKD. The CDR3 bases are TGTGCCATCAGTGGGGGACAGGGGGCAACAGATACGCAGTATTTT. Protein sequence: CAISGGQGATDTQYF.

This clonotype showed up just a few times. In DNA form, the CDR3 reads TGCAGTACAGGAAAGAGGTCCTATAATTCACCCCTCCACTTT. Protein sequence: CSTGKRSYNSPLHF. V and J are TRBV20-1 and TRBJ1-6, with D possibly matching TRBD1 (5 bases). Deletions cut 8 bases from V and 1 base from J, with 12 bases between. Germline V gene sequence: CDR1 DFQATT, CDR2 SNEGSKA (reference sequence). This CDR3 has 14 residues.

This clonotype occurred once. The chain combines TRBV7-3 with TRBJ1-3; no clear D gene. Trimming stripped 2 bases from V and 1 base from J, with 6 bases between. The CDR3 covers 14 residues. Germline V gene lookup returns CDR1 SGHTA and CDR2 FQGTGA. The CDR3 loop is CASSLGQSGNTIYF. The CDR3 DNA is TGTGCCAGCAGCTTAGGGCAATCTGGAAACACCATATATTTT.

This clonotype was counted between two and nine times. This rearrangement joins TRBV27 to TRBJ2-5; TRBD2 agrees at 8 bases. The trim removed 7 bases at V and 4 bases at J, leaving 8 bases unmatched. The germline CDR1 and CDR2 sequences are MNHEY and SMNVEV (reference sequence). The CDR3 covers 14 residues. The CDR3 here is CASTRAAGVETQYF. Written as DNA, the CDR3 is TGTGCCAGCACCCGGGCAGCGGGAGTAGAGACCCAGTACTTC.

By sample fraction, this clonotype is large (0.1 to 1%). The chain has TRBV20-1 and TRBJ2-7; D is undetermined. Germline lookup yields CDR1 DFQATT and CDR2 SNEGSKA (reference sequence). Trimming removed 4 bases at V and 0 bases at J, with 10 bases between. The CDR3 runs 13 residues. The CDR3 DNA sequence: TGCAGTGCTATGCCCAGGAACTCCTACGAGCAGTACTTC. Protein product: CSAMPRNSYEQYF.

This chain connects TRBV7-8 to TRBJ2-2, with a possible D match to TRBD2 (5 bases). CDR3 length: 15 residues. Trimming removed 5 bases at V and 8 bases at J, with 18 bases between. Germline lookup yields CDR1 SGHVS and CDR2 FQNEAQ. This CDR3 is CASSPLGGSPGELFF. CDR3 DNA sequence: TGTGCCAGCAGCCCCTTAGGAGGAAGTCCGGGGGAGCTGTTTTTT.

A few counts support this clonotype. The chain combines TRBV7-9 with TRBJ1-3, with unresolved D. V gave up 3 bases and J gave up 2 bases, with 2 bases separating them. There are 12 residues in the CDR3. Germline lookup yields CDR1 SEHNR and CDR2 FQNEAQ (reference sequence). The CDR3 coding sequence is TGTGCCAGCAGCTTTGCTGGAAACACCATATATTTT. Protein sequence: CASSFAGNTIYF.

This clonotype came up a few times. The chain joins TRBV19 to TRBJ1-5; D is uncertain. This CDR3 is built from 14 residues. V lost 1 base, J lost 9 bases, and 13 bases lay in between. The V gene's germline CDR1 is LNHDA and CDR2 SQIVND (reference sequence). This chain's CDR3 is CASSIGGLPGPQHF. CDR3 nucleotides: TGTGCCAGTAGTATAGGAGGCTTACCAGGGCCCCAGCATTTT. The full variable domain, completed using reference TRBV19 and TRBJ1-5, is DGGITQSPKYLFRKEGQNVTLSCEQNLNHDAMYWYRQDPGQGLRLIYYSQIVNDFQKGDIAEGYSVSREKKESFPLTVTSAQKNPTAFYLCASSIGGLPGPQHFGDGTRLSIL.

The rearrangement uses TRBV19 and TRBJ2-6; D might be TRBD1 (7 bases). This CDR3 is 19 amino acids long. The V gene lost 3 bases and the J gene lost 0 bases, with 18 bases spanning the gap. The germline V gene has CDR1 LNHDA and CDR2 SQIVND (reference sequence). The CDR3 loop is CASSIRGAPLISGANVLTF. The DNA of the CDR3 is TGTGCCAGTAGTATCAGGGGGGCCCCCTTGATCTCTGGGGCCAACGTCCTGACTTTC.

This clonotype was recorded a few times. This chain links TRBV15 with TRBJ1-6; the match to TRBD1 covers 7 bases. The CDR3 contains 15 residues. Germline assignment: CDR1 LNHNV and CDR2 YYDKDF (reference sequence). V gave up 3 bases and J gave up 9 bases; unmatched junction bases: 8. The CDR3 coding sequence is TGTGCCACCAGCAGGGATGGGACAGACGGTTCACCCCTCCACTTT. It specifies CATSRDGTDGSPLHF.

The V gene is TRBV7-6, the J gene TRBJ2-3; 10 nucleotides match TRBD2. Germline CDR1 and CDR2: SGHVS and FNYEAQ. CDR3 length: 16 residues. The V and J ends lost 0 bases and 5 bases, in that order; junction bases with no gene match: 5. The CDR3 here is CASSLAPRTSGDTQYF. In nucleotides, the CDR3 is TGTGCCAGCAGCTTAGCGCCCAGGACTAGCGGAGATACGCAGTATTTT. Combining the CDR3 with reference TRBV7-6 and TRBJ2-3 gives the whole variable domain GAGVSQSPRYKVTKRGQDVALRCDPISGHVSLYWYRQALGQGPEFLTYFNYEAQQDKSGLPNDRFSAERPEGSISTLTIQRTEQRDSAMYRCASSLAPRTSGDTQYFGPGTRLTVL.

This clonotype has only a few counts. The gene calls are TRBV2 and TRBJ1-2; 9 nucleotides align to TRBD1. V lost 4 bases, J lost 2 bases, and 2 bases stayed unmatched. CDR3 length: 14 amino acids. Germline assignment: CDR1 SNHLY and CDR2 FYNNEI. For the CDR3, the DNA is TGTGCCAGCAGTGGAGGACAGGGGAACTATGGCTACACCTTC. It translates to CASSGGQGNYGYTF.

This sequence joins TRBV6-5 and TRBJ1-2, with 12 nucleotides matching TRBD1. The CDR3 has 15 residues. The germline V gene has CDR1 MNHEY and CDR2 SVGAGI. V was pared by 4 bases and J by 6 bases, with 6 bases of the junction left unmatched. CDR3 nucleotides: TGTGCCAGCAGTTTCGGGACAGGGGGCTTGGATGGCTACACCTTC. Its protein product is CASSFGTGGLDGYTF.

CDR3: CASTPFPGVRTEAFF. CDR3 DNA sequence: TGTGCCAGCACCCCCTTCCCAGGGGTACGGACTGAAGCTTTCTTT. The chain employs TRBV27 and TRBJ1-1, with TRBD1 as a possible D gene (6 bases). The CDR3 runs 15 residues. Trimming removed 7 bases from V and 5 bases from J, with 20 bases in between. The germline CDR1 and CDR2 sequences are MNHEY and SMNVEV (reference sequence).

The rearrangement links TRBV20-1 to TRBJ2-3, with TRBD2 matching 8 bases. Losses at the gene ends were 6 bases for V and 0 bases for J; bases not matched to a gene: 5. CDR1 is DFQATT and CDR2 is SNEGSKA in the germline V gene (reference sequence). This CDR3 contains 14 residues. The CDR3 coding sequence is TGCAGTGCGAAAAGCGGGGGTAGCACAGATACGCAGTATTTT. Amino acid sequence: CSAKSGGSTDTQYF.

This clonotype was observed a handful of times. CDR3 DNA sequence: TGTGCCAGCAGTTCCGGACAGGGGGAGGTCGCCTCTATCGGCTACACCTTC. Its protein is CASSSGQGEVASIGYTF. This sequence joins TRBV7-3 and TRBJ1-2, with TRBD1 identical over 10 bases. Germline assignment: CDR1 SGHTA and CDR2 FQGTGA. The V segment lost 6 bases and the J segment 8 bases; nucleotides outside the gene matches: 18. This CDR3 spans 17 amino acids.

The genes are TRBV6-1 and TRBJ1-1; perhaps TRBD1 as D (5 bases). This CDR3 region has 13 residues. V lost 6 bases and J lost 6, with 14 bases in between. Germline V gives CDR1 MNHNS, CDR2 SASEGT. CDR3 DNA sequence: TGTGCCAGCAGGGGGCACCACCGCCCTGAAGCTTTCTTT. Protein: CASRGHHRPEAFF.

The chain is built from TRBV6-2 or TRBV6-3 and TRBJ1-1; 10 bases are a match to TRBD1. The CDR3 runs 15 residues. Germline V gene sequence: CDR1 MNHEY, CDR2 SVGEGT. V dropped 7 bases and J dropped 4; count of bases not matched to a gene: 9. CDR3 protein: CASTTGGDYVTEAFF. The CDR3 nucleotides are TGTGCCAGCACGACAGGGGGCGATTATGTCACTGAAGCTTTCTTT.

This clonotype was seen only a few times. The V call is TRBV28, the J call TRBJ1-1, with D uncertain. Deletions cut 4 bases from V and 8 bases from J, with 8 bases between. The CDR3 runs to 11 residues. Germline V gene data show CDR1 as MDHEN and CDR2 as SYDVKM. Written as DNA, the CDR3 is TGTGCCAGCAGTTCCGGGGAAGAAGCTTTCTTT. Its protein product is CASSSGEEAFF. The entire variable domain, with the rest obtained from reference TRBV28 and TRBJ1-1, is as follows: DVKVTQSSRYLVKRTGEKVFLECVQDMDHENMFWYRQDPGLGLRLIYFSYDVKMKEKGDIPEGYSVSREKKERFSLILESASTNQTSMYLCASSSGEEAFFGQGTRLTVV.

The chain combines TRBV6-5 with TRBJ1-1; D unresolved. This CDR3 is built from 15 residues. Deletions cut 1 base from V and 2 bases from J, with 11 bases between. Per the germline V gene, CDR1 is MNHEY and CDR2 is SVGAGI. CDR3 amino acids: CASSYFGVGNTEAFF. CDR3 in DNA: TGTGCCAGCAGTTACTTTGGGGTTGGAAACACTGAAGCTTTCTTT.

In its sample, this clonotype was seen once. V usage is TRBV2 and J usage is TRBJ2-6, with D perhaps given as TRBD1 or TRBD2 (5 bases each). Trimming cost V 2 bases and J 0 bases, with 17 bases left between them. CDR1 is SNHLY and CDR2 is FYNNEI in the germline V gene. The CDR3 is 19 residues long. The DNA of the CDR3 is TGTGCCAGCAGTGAAACTGAACGGGGACGTTTCTCTGGGGCCAACGTCCTGACTTTC. Translated, it gives CASSETERGRFSGANVLTF.

As DNA, the CDR3 is TGTGCCAGCAGCATTCCGGACAGGGGGTATGGCTACACCTTC. Translated: CASSIPDRGYGYTF. This chain links TRBV7-3 with TRBJ1-2; 10 bases match TRBD1. This CDR3 has 14 amino acids. Looked up from germline, CDR1 is SGHTA and CDR2 is FQGTGA. Trimming took 5 bases from V and 5 from J; bases not matched to a gene: 5.

This clonotype was recorded once. The chain recombines TRBV12-3 or TRBV12-4 with TRBJ2-3, with D perhaps matching TRBD1 (6 bases). V was pared by 0 bases and J by 0 bases, with 13 bases between. The CDR3 totals 17 residues. CDR3 region: CASSLAQHRASTDTQYF. DNA for the CDR3: TGTGCCAGCAGTTTAGCGCAGCACAGGGCGAGCACAGATACGCAGTATTTT.

The V and J genes are TRBV5-1 and TRBJ1-1; D gene unclear. Germline V gives CDR1 SGHRS, CDR2 YFSETQ. V was cut by 0 bases and J by 0 bases, with 9 bases left in between. The CDR3 contains 15 residues. The CDR3 sequence is CASSLGRNMNTEAFF. DNA for the CDR3: TGCGCCAGCAGCTTGGGGCGGAACATGAACACTGAAGCTTTCTTT.

The chain employs TRBV28 and TRBJ2-4; D remains unclear. The CDR3 totals 15 residues. Germline V gene lookup returns CDR1 MDHEN and CDR2 SYDVKM. Trimming cost V 2 bases and J 0 bases, with 8 bases left between them. The CDR3 DNA reads as TGTGCCAGCAGTTTAGCCGATCTAGCCAAAAACATTCAGTACTTC. Amino acid sequence: CASSLADLAKNIQYF.

This chain connects TRBV10-3 to TRBJ1-5; TRBD1 might be the D (6 bases). Germline V gene sequence: CDR1 ENHRY, CDR2 SYGVKD. V dropped 8 bases and J dropped 2 bases, with 13 bases sitting between them. The CDR3 has 14 residues. The CDR3 region has the DNA TGTGCCATCGGTCCAGGGGTAGGCAATCAGCCCCAGCATTTT. Amino acid sequence: CAIGPGVGNQPQHF.

This chain joins TRBV20-1 and TRBJ2-1, with D possibly being TRBD1 or TRBD2 (7 bases each). The CDR3 loop spans 14 amino acids. Germline values: CDR1 DFQATT, CDR2 SNEGSKA (reference sequence). Trimming stripped 8 bases from V and 6 bases from J, with 20 bases between. CDR3 protein: CSFQGGHGANEQFF. In nucleotides, the CDR3 is TGCAGTTTCCAGGGGGGGCACGGGGCCAATGAGCAGTTCTTC.

This clonotype showed up just a few times. This chain links TRBV7-9 with TRBJ1-1, with D uncertain. This CDR3 has 12 amino acids. CDR1 and CDR2 (germline): SEHNR, FQNEAQ (reference sequence). V lost 2 bases and J lost 1, with 2 bases in between. This CDR3 reads CASSLQNTEAFF. Written as DNA, the CDR3 is TGTGCCAGCAGCTTACAGAACACTGAAGCTTTCTTT.